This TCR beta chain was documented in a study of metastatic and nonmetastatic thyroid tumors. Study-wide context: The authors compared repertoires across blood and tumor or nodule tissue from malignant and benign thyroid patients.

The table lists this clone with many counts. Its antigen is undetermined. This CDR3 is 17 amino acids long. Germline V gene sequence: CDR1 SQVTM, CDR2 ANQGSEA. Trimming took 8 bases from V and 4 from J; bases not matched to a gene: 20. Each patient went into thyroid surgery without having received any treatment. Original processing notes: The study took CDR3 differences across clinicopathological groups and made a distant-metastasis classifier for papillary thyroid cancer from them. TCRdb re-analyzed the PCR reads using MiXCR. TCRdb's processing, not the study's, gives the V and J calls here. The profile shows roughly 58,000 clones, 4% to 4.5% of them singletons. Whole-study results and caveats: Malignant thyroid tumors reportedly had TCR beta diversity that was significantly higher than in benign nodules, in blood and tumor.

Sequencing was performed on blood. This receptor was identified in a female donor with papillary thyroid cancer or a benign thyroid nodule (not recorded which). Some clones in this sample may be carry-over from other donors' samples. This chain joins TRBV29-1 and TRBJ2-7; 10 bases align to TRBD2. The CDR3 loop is CSPEVCLAGAFWYEQYF. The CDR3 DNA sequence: TGCAGCCCTGAGGTATGTCTAGCGGGAGCCTTTTGGTACGAGCAGTACTTC.